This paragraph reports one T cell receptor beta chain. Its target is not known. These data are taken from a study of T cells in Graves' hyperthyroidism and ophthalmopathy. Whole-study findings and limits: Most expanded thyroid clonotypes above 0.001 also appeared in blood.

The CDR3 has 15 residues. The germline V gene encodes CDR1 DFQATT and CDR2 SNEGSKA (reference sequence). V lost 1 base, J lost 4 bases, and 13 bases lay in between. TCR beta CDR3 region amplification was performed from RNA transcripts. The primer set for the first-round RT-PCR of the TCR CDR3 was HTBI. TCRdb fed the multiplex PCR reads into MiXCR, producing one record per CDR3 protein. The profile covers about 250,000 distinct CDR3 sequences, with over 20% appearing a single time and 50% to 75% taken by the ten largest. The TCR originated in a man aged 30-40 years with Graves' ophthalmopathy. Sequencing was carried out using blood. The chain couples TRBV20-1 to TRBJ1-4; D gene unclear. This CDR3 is CSARGARAHNEKLFF. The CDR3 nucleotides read TGCAGTGCTAGAGGGGCCAGAGCCCATAATGAAAAACTGTTTTTT.